The 5 T cell receptor beta chains below all came from one sample that was sequenced in a study of T-cell reconstitution after alpha-beta-depleted transplantation in children. Using unique molecular identifiers, the investigators prepared the TCRbeta library. TCRdb ran MiXCR on the PCR reads and lists one entry per CDR3 protein. The data contain some 450,000 distinct CDR3 sequences, 43% of them singletons. The material sequenced was PBMCs, taken before TCRalphabeta/CD19-depleted stem cell transplant. These receptors were obtained from a girl aged 2 to 10 with aplastic anemia, due to receive a stem cell transplant.

This chain connects TRBV20-1 to TRBJ2-7; 8 bases are shared with TRBD1. The trim removed 3 bases at V and 5 bases at J, leaving 6 bases unmatched. The CDR3 runs to 13 residues. Looked up from germline, CDR1 is DFQATT and CDR2 is SNEGSKA (reference sequence). The CDR3 protein is CSARDRDWHEQYF. CDR3 DNA sequence: TGCAGTGCTAGGGACAGGGACTGGCACGAGCAGTACTTC.

In this sample, this clonotype turned up a few times. This rearrangement joins TRBV7-9 to TRBJ2-3; TRBD1 might be the D (6 bases). Germline CDR1 reads SEHNR; CDR2 reads FQNEAQ (reference sequence). Trimming cost V 0 bases and J 1 base, with 11 bases left between them. The length of the CDR3 is 16 residues. CDR3 residues: CASSLAPTGRTDTQYF. CDR3 nucleotides: TGTGCCAGCAGCTTAGCACCGACAGGACGCACAGATACGCAGTATTTT.

Ten or more counts support this clonotype. The rearrangement links TRBV6-1 to TRBJ1-2; D call uncertain. V lost 5 bases to trimming and J lost 1 base, with 11 bases between them. There are 14 residues in the CDR3. Germline CDR1 MNHNS, CDR2 SASEGT. The CDR3, as DNA: TGTGCCAGCAGTCGTGAGGGATTTAACTATGGCTACACCTTC. It translates to CASSREGFNYGYTF.

The rearrangement uses TRBV20-1 and TRBJ2-5, with D possibly TRBD2 on 5 matching bases. V was shortened by 6 bases and J by 6 bases, with 14 bases between the two germline ends. Germline V gene lookup returns CDR1 DFQATT and CDR2 SNEGSKA (reference sequence). This CDR3 has 12 amino acids. For the CDR3, the DNA is TGCAGTGCGAGGACCGACGGGAAGACCCAGTACTTC. The encoded protein is CSARTDGKTQYF.

This clonotype was seen more than once but under ten times. The rearrangement joins TRBV18 to TRBJ1-1; D remains unclear. Trimming took off 3 bases at V and 0 bases at J, with 11 bases between the two ends. Germline loops: CDR1 KGHSH, CDR2 LQKENI. The CDR3 totals 15 residues. The CDR3 bases are TGTGCCAGCTCACCCCCAGTCCAGATGAACACTGAAGCTTTCTTT. Translation gives CASSPPVQMNTEAFF.